What follows are 27 T cell receptor beta chains derived from one specimen sequenced in a study of neurological immune-mediated disorders (dated 2019 in TCRdb). Library preparation used 5' RACE. Sequencing used an Illumina HiSeq 2500. TCRdb trimmed public reads at Q25 via fastp, called clones via MiXCR and kept in-frame beta chains. Identical CDR3 protein sequences are pooled into one entry, listed with their most common genes and DNA. The table for this sample lists more than 20,000 distinct CDR3 sequences; almost 2.5% of them were counted only once. Together, the top ten hold about 2.5% of the sample. The sequenced sample was PBMCs. The receptors here all came from a woman aged 45-59 years with multiple sclerosis.

In this sample, this clonotype turned up many times. The chain has TRBV29-1 and TRBJ2-5; 12 nucleotides line up with TRBD1. In germline, CDR1 is SQVTM, CDR2 ANQGSEA. This CDR3 comprises 15 residues. The ends lost 3 bases at V and 5 bases at J; junction bases unmatched: 7. The CDR3 loop reads CSVDGGTGGIETQYF. CDR3 sequence (DNA): TGCAGCGTTGACGGAGGGACAGGGGGCATTGAGACCCAGTACTTC.

This clonotype came up many times. The V call is TRBV7-2, the J call TRBJ1-2; D is undetermined. Germline V gene data show CDR1 as SGHTA and CDR2 as FQGNSA. The V end was cut by 1 base, the J end by 2 bases, with 8 bases between. The CDR3 is 14 residues long. CDR3 sequence (DNA): TGTGCCAGCAGCTTAGGTCCAGCGAACTATGGCTACACCTTC. As protein: CASSLGPANYGYTF.

This clonotype has just a few counts. This may stem from a read error, because a much larger clone lies one nucleotide away. V and J are TRBV7-9 and TRBJ1-2; D gene unclear. The CDR3 runs to 12 residues. Deletions cut 5 bases from V and 7 bases from J, with 11 bases between. Germline V CDR1 and CDR2: SEHNR, FQNEAQ (reference sequence). The CDR3 loop reads CASSLKVLGYTF. DNA for the CDR3: TGTGCCAGCAGCCTAAAGGTTCTTGGCTACACCTTC. The entire variable domain, with the rest obtained from reference TRBV7-9 and TRBJ1-2, is as follows: DTGVSQNPRHKITKRGQNVTFRCDPISEHNRLYWYRQTLGQGPEFLTYFQNEAQLEKSRLLSDRFSAERPKGSFSTLEIQRTEQGDSAMYLCASSLKVLGYTFGSGTRLTVV.

This clonotype was counted ten times or more. The chain links TRBV5-1 to TRBJ1-1; possible D gene TRBD1, 6 bases. Trimming removed 0 bases at V and 0 bases at J, with 15 bases between. Germline CDR1 is SGHRS and CDR2 is YFSETQ. The CDR3 runs to 17 residues. The CDR3 DNA sequence: TGCGCCAGCAGCTTGGCCGGCCAGGGGCTGATGAACACTGAAGCTTTCTTT. Residues: CASSLAGQGLMNTEAFF. The entire variable domain, with the rest obtained from reference TRBV5-1 and TRBJ1-1, is as follows: KAGVTQTPRYLIKTRGQQVTLSCSPISGHRSVSWYQQTPGQGLQFLFEYFSETQRNKGNFPGRFSGRQFSNSRSEMNVSTLELGDSALYLCASSLAGQGLMNTEAFFGQGTRLTVV.

This clonotype showed up many times. V and J are TRBV20-1 and TRBJ2-4; 10 bases fit TRBD2. CDR1 is DFQATT and CDR2 is SNEGSKA in the germline V gene (reference sequence). Germline trimming cut 4 bases from V and 0 bases from J; bases unmatched to any gene: 6. The CDR3 length is 16 residues. CDR3 in amino acids: CSAIGLADIAKNIQYF. In nucleotides, the CDR3 is TGCAGTGCTATAGGACTAGCGGATATAGCCAAAAACATTCAGTACTTC.

This clonotype came up many times. V gene TRBV3-1 combines with J gene TRBJ2-2, with 11 nucleotides matching TRBD2. This CDR3 has 16 residues. The V gene's germline CDR1 is LGHDT and CDR2 YNNKEL (reference sequence). Trimming took 5 bases from V and 1 from J; bases not matched to a gene: 3. DNA for the CDR3: TGTGCCAGCAGCGACACTAGCGGGAGGAACACCGGGGAGCTGTTTTTT. Translation: CASSDTSGRNTGELFF. Using reference TRBV3-1 and TRBJ2-2 for the parts outside the CDR3, the full variable domain is DTAVSQTPKYLVTQMGNDKSIKCEQNLGHDTMYWYKQDSKKFLKIMFSYNNKELIINETVPNRFSPKSPDKAHLNLHINSLELGDSAVYFCASSDTSGRNTGELFFGEGSRLTVL.

Many counts were recorded for this clonotype. The chain combines TRBV7-6 with TRBJ2-7; 7 bases are a match to TRBD2. In germline, CDR1 is SGHVS, CDR2 FNYEAQ. This CDR3 has 14 residues. The trim removed 5 bases at V and 0 bases at J, leaving 4 bases unmatched. The CDR3 region is CASSISGNSYEQYF. The CDR3 DNA reads TGTGCCAGCAGCATCAGCGGGAACTCCTACGAGCAGTACTTC.

The chain links TRBV4-1 to TRBJ2-7; no definite D call. The CDR3 extends over 17 amino acids. Germline assignment: CDR1 MGHRA and CDR2 YSYEKL. Trimming took off 0 bases at V and 2 bases at J, with 17 bases between the two ends. The CDR3 region has the DNA TGCGCCAGCAGCCAAGATGAGGCTCGGCAGGCCCCCTACGAGCAGTACTTC. Translation gives CASSQDEARQAPYEQYF.

This clonotype was counted many times. This sequence joins TRBV6-1 and TRBJ1-1; 10 nucleotides agree with TRBD1. Trimming took 6 bases from V and 3 from J; bases not matched to a gene: 4. The CDR3 runs 14 residues. The germline V gene encodes CDR1 MNHNS and CDR2 SASEGT. Here the CDR3 reads CASRTGGADTEAFF. CDR3 sequence (DNA): TGTGCCAGCAGGACAGGGGGCGCGGACACTGAAGCTTTCTTT.

This clonotype was observed at least ten times. The chain couples TRBV6-6 to TRBJ1-4; 8 nucleotides line up with TRBD1. V shed 5 bases and J 8 bases; nucleotides not matched to a gene: 7. Germline V CDR1 and CDR2: MNHNY, SVGAGI (reference sequence). The CDR3 covers 14 residues. CDR3 in amino acids: CASSETGVVEKLFF. DNA for the CDR3: TGTGCCAGCAGTGAGACAGGGGTGGTGGAAAAACTGTTTTTT.

Only a few counts were recorded for this clonotype. The chain combines TRBV11-2 with TRBJ1-1; D perhaps matches TRBD1 (5 bases). Trimming pared 2 bases from V and 5 bases from J, leaving 12 bases between. Germline lookup yields CDR1 SGHAT and CDR2 FQNNGV. The CDR3 runs to 14 residues. DNA for the CDR3: TGTGCCAGCAGCTTAAGTCAGGGAGGGACTGAAGCTTTCTTT. As protein: CASSLSQGGTEAFF.

This clonotype occurred many times. The rearrangement links TRBV12-3 or TRBV12-4 to TRBJ1-3, with D perhaps TRBD1 (5 bases). The V and J ends lost 8 bases and 0 bases respectively, with 14 bases between them. The CDR3 runs 15 residues. The CDR3 protein is CASPGNSISGNTIYF. For the CDR3, the DNA is TGTGCCAGCCCAGGGAACAGCATCTCTGGAAACACCATATATTTT.

This clonotype showed up many times. This chain connects TRBV4-3 to TRBJ2-3; D may be TRBD1 (5 bases). The ends were cut back, 8 bases at V and 3 bases at J, with 18 bases in the middle. In germline, CDR1 is LGHNA, CDR2 YSLEER. The CDR3 has 15 residues. The CDR3 DNA reads as TGCGCCAGCTCCTCGACAGCCTCTCGGACAGATACGCAGTATTTT. Amino acids: CASSSTASRTDTQYF.

This clonotype was recorded many times. V is TRBV28 and J is TRBJ1-5, with D uncertain. From germline, CDR1 is MDHEN and CDR2 SYDVKM. V lost 2 bases to trimming and J lost 0 bases, with 5 bases between them. The CDR3 has 14 residues. CDR3 nucleotides: TGTGCCAGCAGTTTAATGGTTAGCAATCAGCCCCAGCATTTT. Translating gives CASSLMVSNQPQHF. The variable domain in full, completed from reference TRBV28 and TRBJ1-5, reads DVKVTQSSRYLVKRTGEKVFLECVQDMDHENMFWYRQDPGLGLRLIYFSYDVKMKEKGDIPEGYSVSREKKERFSLILESASTNQTSMYLCASSLMVSNQPQHFGDGTRLSIL.

At least ten counts were recorded for this clonotype. A read error may produce the germline difference seen at one junction end. The chain joins TRBV6-5 to TRBJ1-4; D might be TRBD1 (6 bases). The CDR3 extends over 11 amino acids. Germline loops: CDR1 MNHEY, CDR2 SVGAGI. The CDR3 DNA reads TGTGCCAGCAGTCCCGCGACTTACAGGGTTTTT. The encoded protein is CASSPATYRVF.

This clonotype came up many times. The chain has TRBV4-2 and TRBJ1-2, with D possibly being TRBD1 (5 bases). Germline loops: CDR1 LGHNA, CDR2 YNFKEQ. The ends were cut back, 2 bases at V and 4 bases at J, with 11 bases in the middle. The CDR3 sequence is 14 residues long. The CDR3 sequence: CASSQTGTAYGYTF. The CDR3 nucleotides read TGTGCCAGCAGCCAAACCGGGACGGCCTATGGCTACACCTTC.

This clonotype was picked up many times. The chain recombines TRBV7-9 with TRBJ2-1; D not certain. The germline V gene has CDR1 SEHNR and CDR2 FQNEAQ (reference sequence). V shed 1 base and J shed 0 bases, with 4 bases lying between them. This CDR3 region has 14 residues. CDR3 sequence: CASSLVSSYNEQFF. The CDR3 DNA follows: TGTGCCAGCAGCTTAGTAAGCTCCTACAATGAGCAGTTCTTC. The full variable domain, with the rest looked up from reference TRBV7-9 and TRBJ2-1, is DTGVSQNPRHKITKRGQNVTFRCDPISEHNRLYWYRQTLGQGPEFLTYFQNEAQLEKSRLLSDRFSAERPKGSFSTLEIQRTEQGDSAMYLCASSLVSSYNEQFFGPGTRLTVL.

This clonotype has a count of ten or more. The chain has TRBV4-1 and TRBJ2-1; no definite D call. Germline CDR1 MGHRA, CDR2 YSYEKL. Trimming removed 4 bases from V and 7 bases from J, with 5 bases in between. The CDR3 loop spans 11 amino acids. The CDR3: CASSLQNEQFF. CDR3 nucleotide sequence: TGCGCCAGCAGCCTCCAGAATGAGCAGTTCTTC.

This clonotype has a count of ten or more. The chain links TRBV20-1 to TRBJ2-5; D not resolved. The germline gives CDR1 DFQATT, CDR2 SNEGSKA (reference sequence). Between the trimmed V and J ends, which lost 1 base and 5 bases, there was a span of 2 bases. This CDR3 has 10 residues. This chain's CDR3 is CSARGETQYF. CDR3 in DNA: TGCAGTGCTAGAGGGGAGACCCAGTACTTC.

This clonotype rates as medium-sized. The chain has TRBV5-1 and TRBJ2-7; TRBD1 matches at 10 bases. Germline trimming cut 5 bases from V and 5 bases from J; bases unmatched to any gene: 10. Germline values: CDR1 SGHRS, CDR2 YFSETQ. This CDR3 contains 15 residues. CDR3 DNA sequence: TGCGCCAGCAGAGCCGGGACAGGGGATCATGACGAGCAGTACTTC. Amino acid sequence: CASRAGTGDHDEQYF.

This clonotype was recorded many times. This chain uses TRBV11-3 with TRBJ2-5; D could derive from TRBD1 or TRBD2 (6 bases each). The V gene lost 2 bases and the J gene lost 4 bases, with 11 bases spanning the gap. Germline CDR1 and CDR2: SGHNT and YENEEA. The CDR3 totals 14 residues. CDR3 in DNA: TGTGCCAGCAGCTTACAAGGAGGGGGAGAGACCCAGTACTTC. Protein: CASSLQGGGETQYF.

A few counts support this clonotype. J is TRBJ2-7 and V is TRBV6-2 or TRBV6-3; 8 nucleotides line up with TRBD2. Losses at the gene ends were 4 bases for V and 2 bases for J; bases not matched to a gene: 4. The germline gives CDR1 MNHEY, CDR2 SVGEGT. The CDR3 has 14 residues. The CDR3 spells CASSSLAGPYEQYF. DNA of the CDR3: TGTGCCAGCAGTTCCCTAGCGGGCCCCTACGAGCAGTACTTC.

This clonotype was recorded at least ten times. This chain joins TRBV20-1 and TRBJ2-5, with 8 bases lining up with TRBD2. The V segment lost 2 bases and the J segment 2 bases; nucleotides outside the gene matches: 7. This CDR3 has 15 amino acids. Germline V gene sequence: CDR1 DFQATT, CDR2 SNEGSKA (reference sequence). CDR3 sequence reads: CSARLAGKHQETQYF. CDR3 DNA sequence: TGCAGTGCTAGACTAGCGGGTAAACATCAAGAGACCCAGTACTTC.

This clonotype came up many times. This rearrangement joins TRBV7-9 to TRBJ1-1; D remains unclear. The CDR3 totals 13 residues. With 8 bases removed from V and 1 base from J, the gap between germline ends came to 11 bases. CDR1 is SEHNR, CDR2 FQNEAQ, per germline (reference sequence). The DNA for the CDR3 is TGTGCCAGCGACCCGAGGTCGAACACTGAAGCTTTCTTT. Its protein is CASDPRSNTEAFF.

This clonotype has a count of ten or more. The CDR3: CSARVGSYNSPLHF. In DNA, the CDR3 is TGCAGTGCTAGGGTGGGATCCTATAATTCACCCCTCCACTTT. The V gene is TRBV20-1, the J gene TRBJ1-6, with D uncertain. The V gene lost 3 bases and the J gene lost 1 base, with 7 bases spanning the gap. The CDR3 has 14 residues. The germline V gene encodes CDR1 DFQATT and CDR2 SNEGSKA (reference sequence).

Many counts were recorded for this clonotype. This chain joins TRBV7-2 and TRBJ1-1; tentative D call: TRBD1 (6 bases). CDR1 is SGHTA and CDR2 is FQGNSA in the germline V gene. This CDR3 has 14 residues. Trimming pared 4 bases from V and 0 bases from J, leaving 9 bases between. The CDR3 is CASSSNRVNTEAFF. The DNA of the CDR3 is TGTGCCAGCAGCTCCAACAGGGTGAACACTGAAGCTTTCTTT.

This clonotype occurred a few times. At one end, the junction sequence differs from germline, possibly due to a read error. The chain has TRBV7-2 and TRBJ2-6, with D uncertain. Per germline, CDR1 SGHTA and CDR2 FQGNSA. The CDR3 loop spans 13 amino acids. The DNA of the CDR3 is TGTGACAGCAGCTCCTCTGGGGCCAACGTCCTGACTTTC. As protein: CDSSSSGANVLTF.